This TCR beta chain was captured in a study of TIL therapy for anti-PD-1-resistant metastatic lung cancer. Study findings and constraints: Treatment-naive, never-smoker and oncogene-addicted patients were overrepresented in this highly selected cohort.

Comments on this clone: Its specificity is not known.

Sequencing used immunoSEQ v3. Profiling relied on immunoSEQ multiplex PCR, and the TCRdb table lists in-frame clones only, not all of them. Of some 90,000 clones in the sample, approximately 65% were seen once. As to time point: pre-treatment sample, taken before nivolumab and TIL therapy. The tumor samples were excised metastases, mostly pleural nodules or supraclavicular lymph nodes. Progressing patients received lymphodepletion, expanded TIL infusion and IL-2. CDR3 length: 14 amino acids. V trimming: 6 bases; J trimming: 7 bases; junction bases outside the gene matches: 9. Germline CDR1 is MNHEY and CDR2 is SVGAGI.

The rearrangement links TRBV6-5 to TRBJ1-5, with 7 bases lining up with TRBD1. The sequencing here drew on tumor tissue, taken at baseline. This TCR was sampled from a person aged 25-85 years with non-small cell lung cancer. In nucleotides, the CDR3 is TGTGCCAGCAGAATTAACAGGGGAGAGCAGCCCCAGCATTTT. It encodes CASRINRGEQPQHF.